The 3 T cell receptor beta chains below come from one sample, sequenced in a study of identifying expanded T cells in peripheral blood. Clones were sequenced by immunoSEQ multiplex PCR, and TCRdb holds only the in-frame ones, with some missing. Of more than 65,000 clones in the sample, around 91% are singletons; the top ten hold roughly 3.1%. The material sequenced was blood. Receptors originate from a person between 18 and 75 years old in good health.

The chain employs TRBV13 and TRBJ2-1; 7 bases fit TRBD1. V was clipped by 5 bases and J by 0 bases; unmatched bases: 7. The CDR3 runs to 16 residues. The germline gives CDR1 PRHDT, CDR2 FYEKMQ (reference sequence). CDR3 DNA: TGTGCCAGCAGCCAAGGGGGCCCTAGCTCCTACAATGAGCAGTTCTTC. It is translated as CASSQGGPSSYNEQFF.

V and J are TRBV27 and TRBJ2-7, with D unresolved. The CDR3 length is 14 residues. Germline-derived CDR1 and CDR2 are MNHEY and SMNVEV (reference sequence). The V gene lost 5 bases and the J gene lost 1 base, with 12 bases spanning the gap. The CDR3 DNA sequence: TGTGCCAGCAGTCTGGGAAAACCATCCTACGAGCAGTACTTC. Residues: CASSLGKPSYEQYF.

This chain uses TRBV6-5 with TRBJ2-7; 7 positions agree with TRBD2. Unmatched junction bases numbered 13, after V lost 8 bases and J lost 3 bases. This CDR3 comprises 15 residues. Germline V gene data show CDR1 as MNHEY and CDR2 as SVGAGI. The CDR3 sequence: CASSRSPGEGYEQYF. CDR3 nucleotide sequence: TGTGCCAGCTCGAGAAGTCCGGGGGAGGGCTACGAGCAGTACTTC.